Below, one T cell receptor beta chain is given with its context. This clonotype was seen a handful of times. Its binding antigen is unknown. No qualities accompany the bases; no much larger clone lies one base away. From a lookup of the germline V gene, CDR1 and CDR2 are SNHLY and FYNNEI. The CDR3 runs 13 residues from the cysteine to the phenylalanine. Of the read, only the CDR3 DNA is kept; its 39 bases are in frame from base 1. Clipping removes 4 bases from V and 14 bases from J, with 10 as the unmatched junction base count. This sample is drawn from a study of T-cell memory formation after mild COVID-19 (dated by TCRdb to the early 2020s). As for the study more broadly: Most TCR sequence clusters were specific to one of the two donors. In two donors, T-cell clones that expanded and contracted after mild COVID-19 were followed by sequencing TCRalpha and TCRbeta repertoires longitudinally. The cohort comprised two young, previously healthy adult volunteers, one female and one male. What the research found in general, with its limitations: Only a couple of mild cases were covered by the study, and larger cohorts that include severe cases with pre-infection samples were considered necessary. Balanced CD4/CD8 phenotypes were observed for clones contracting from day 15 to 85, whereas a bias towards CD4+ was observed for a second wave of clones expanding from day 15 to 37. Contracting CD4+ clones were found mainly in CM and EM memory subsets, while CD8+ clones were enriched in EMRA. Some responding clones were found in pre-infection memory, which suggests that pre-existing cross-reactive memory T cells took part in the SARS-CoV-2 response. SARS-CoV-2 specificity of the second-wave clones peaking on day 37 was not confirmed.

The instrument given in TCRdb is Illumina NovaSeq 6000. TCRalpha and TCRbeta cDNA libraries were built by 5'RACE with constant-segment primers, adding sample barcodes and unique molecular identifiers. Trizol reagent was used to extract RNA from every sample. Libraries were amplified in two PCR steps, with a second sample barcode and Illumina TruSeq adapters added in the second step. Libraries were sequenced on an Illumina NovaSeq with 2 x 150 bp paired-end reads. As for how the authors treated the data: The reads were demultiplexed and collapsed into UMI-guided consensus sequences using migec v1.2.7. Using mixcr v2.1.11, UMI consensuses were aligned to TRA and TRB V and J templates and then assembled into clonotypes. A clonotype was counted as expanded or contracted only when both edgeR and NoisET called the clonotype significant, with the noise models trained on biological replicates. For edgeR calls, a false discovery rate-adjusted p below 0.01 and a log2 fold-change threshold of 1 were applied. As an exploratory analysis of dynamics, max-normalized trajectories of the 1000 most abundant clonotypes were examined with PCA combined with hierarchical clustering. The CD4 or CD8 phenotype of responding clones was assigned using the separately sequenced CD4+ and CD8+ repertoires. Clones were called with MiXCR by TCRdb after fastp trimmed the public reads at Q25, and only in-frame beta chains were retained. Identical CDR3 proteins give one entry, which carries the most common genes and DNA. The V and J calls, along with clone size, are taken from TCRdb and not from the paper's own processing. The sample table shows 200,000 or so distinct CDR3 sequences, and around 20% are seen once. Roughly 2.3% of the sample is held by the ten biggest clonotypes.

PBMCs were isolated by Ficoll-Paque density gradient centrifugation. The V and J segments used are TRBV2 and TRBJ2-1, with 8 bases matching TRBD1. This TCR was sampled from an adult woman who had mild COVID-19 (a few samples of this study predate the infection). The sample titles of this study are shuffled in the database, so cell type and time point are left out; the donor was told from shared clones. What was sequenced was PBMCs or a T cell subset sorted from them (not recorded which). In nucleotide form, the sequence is TGTGCCAGCAGTGCACAACAGGGGGGACGGGAGTTCTTC. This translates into CASSAQQGGREFF.